This T cell receptor (beta chain) was captured by sequencing in a study of neoadjuvant anti-PD-1 for oral cavity cancer. Study-wide results and limits: Pretreatment Treg/Th17 ratio correlated inversely with post-treatment tumor clonality.

The table came from immunoSEQ multiplex PCR; TCRdb's copy has only in-frame clones and leaves some out. The sample yields 13,000 to 15,000 clones, 71% seen once. Germline V CDR1 and CDR2: SEHNR, FQNEAQ (reference sequence). The CDR3 is made up of 12 amino acids. The V end lost 8 bases, the J end lost 0 bases, and 7 bases lay between the germline ends. To note about this clone: Its antigen is unknown.

Sequencing was performed on PBMCs, taken before nivolumab (anti-PD-1) treatment. This sequence joins TRBV7-9 and TRBJ2-5, with unresolved D. The clonotype was recovered from a person aged 35-79 years with oral cavity squamous cell carcinoma. This chain's CDR3 is CASSTNQETQYF. The CDR3 nucleotides are TGTGCCAGCTCGACAAACCAAGAGACCCAGTACTTC.